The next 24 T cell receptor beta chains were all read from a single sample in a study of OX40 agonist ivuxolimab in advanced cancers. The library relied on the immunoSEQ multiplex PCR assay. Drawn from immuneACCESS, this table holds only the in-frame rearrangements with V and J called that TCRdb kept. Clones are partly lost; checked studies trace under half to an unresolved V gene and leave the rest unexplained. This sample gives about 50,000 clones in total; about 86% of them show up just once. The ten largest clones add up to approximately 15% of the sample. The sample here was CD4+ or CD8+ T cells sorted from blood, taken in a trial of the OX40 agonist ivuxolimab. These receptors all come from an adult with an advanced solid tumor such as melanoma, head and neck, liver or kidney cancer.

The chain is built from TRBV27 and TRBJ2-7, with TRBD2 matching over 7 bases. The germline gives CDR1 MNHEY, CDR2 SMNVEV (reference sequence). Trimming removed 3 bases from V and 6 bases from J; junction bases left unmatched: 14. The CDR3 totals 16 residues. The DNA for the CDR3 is TGTGCCAGCAGTTTCCGGGTTGCTAGCGGACCCTTCGAGCAGTACTTC. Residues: CASSFRVASGPFEQYF.

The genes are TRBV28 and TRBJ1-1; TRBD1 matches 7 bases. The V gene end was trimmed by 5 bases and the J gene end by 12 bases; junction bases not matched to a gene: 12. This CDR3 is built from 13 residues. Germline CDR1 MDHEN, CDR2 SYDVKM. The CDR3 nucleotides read TGTGCCAGCAGTCTAGACAGGGTCAAGCCCACTTTCTTT. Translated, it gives CASSLDRVKPTFF.

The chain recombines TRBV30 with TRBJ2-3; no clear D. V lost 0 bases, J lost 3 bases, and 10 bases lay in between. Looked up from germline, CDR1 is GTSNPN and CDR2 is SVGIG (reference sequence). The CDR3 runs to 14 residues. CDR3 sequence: CAWSVQWATDTQYF. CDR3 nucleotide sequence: TGTGCCTGGAGTGTGCAGTGGGCAACAGATACGCAGTATTTT.

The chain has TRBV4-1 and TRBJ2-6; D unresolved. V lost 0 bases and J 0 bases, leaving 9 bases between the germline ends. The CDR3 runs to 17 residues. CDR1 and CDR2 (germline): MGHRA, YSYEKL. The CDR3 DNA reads TGCGCCAGCAGCCAAGAGATGGGGTCCTCTGGGGCCAACGTCCTGACTTTC. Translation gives CASSQEMGSSGANVLTF.

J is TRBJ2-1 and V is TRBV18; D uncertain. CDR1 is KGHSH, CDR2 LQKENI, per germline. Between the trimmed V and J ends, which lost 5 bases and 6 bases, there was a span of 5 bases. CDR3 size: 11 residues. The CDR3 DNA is TGTGCCAGCTCAAAAGCCAATGAGCAGTTCTTC. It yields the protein CASSKANEQFF.

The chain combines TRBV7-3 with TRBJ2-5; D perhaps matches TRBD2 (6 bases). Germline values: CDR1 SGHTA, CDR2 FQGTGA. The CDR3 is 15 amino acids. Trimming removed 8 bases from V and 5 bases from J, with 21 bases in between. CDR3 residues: CASSSKGGDGETQYF. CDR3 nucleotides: TGTGCCAGCTCCTCTAAGGGCGGGGACGGGGAGACCCAGTACTTC.

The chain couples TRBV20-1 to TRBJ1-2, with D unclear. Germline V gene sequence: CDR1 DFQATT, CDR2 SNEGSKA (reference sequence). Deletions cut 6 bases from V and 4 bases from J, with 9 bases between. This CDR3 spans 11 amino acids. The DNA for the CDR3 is TGCAGTGCCGTCGGGGTCTATGGCTACACCTTC. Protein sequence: CSAVGVYGYTF.

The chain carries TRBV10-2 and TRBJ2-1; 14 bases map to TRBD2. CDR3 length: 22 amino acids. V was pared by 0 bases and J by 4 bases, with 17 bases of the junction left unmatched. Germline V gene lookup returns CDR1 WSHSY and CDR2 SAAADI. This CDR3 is CASSESVFPRLAGGFRYNEQFF. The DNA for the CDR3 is TGCGCCAGCAGTGAGTCGGTTTTCCCCCGACTAGCGGGAGGGTTTAGATACAATGAGCAGTTCTTC.

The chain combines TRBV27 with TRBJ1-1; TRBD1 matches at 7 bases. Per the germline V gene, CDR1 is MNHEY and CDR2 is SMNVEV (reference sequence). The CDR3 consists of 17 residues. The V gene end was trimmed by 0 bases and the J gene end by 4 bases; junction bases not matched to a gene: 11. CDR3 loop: CASSLSGRRQGGTEAFF. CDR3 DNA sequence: TGTGCCAGCAGTTTATCAGGGCGCCGACAGGGCGGCACTGAAGCTTTCTTT.

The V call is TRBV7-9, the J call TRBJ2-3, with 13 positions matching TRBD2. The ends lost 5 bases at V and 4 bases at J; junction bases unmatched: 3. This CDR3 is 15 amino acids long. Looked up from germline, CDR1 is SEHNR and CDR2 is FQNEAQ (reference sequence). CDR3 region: CASSELAGGADTQYF. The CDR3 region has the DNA TGTGCCAGCAGCGAACTAGCGGGAGGGGCAGATACGCAGTATTTT.

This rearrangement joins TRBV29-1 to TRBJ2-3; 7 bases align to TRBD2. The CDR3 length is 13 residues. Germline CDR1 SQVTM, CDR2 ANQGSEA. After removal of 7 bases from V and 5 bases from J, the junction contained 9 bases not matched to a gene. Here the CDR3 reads CSAAAGAGDTQYF. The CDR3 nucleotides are TGCAGCGCGGCGGCGGGAGCGGGAGATACGCAGTATTTT.

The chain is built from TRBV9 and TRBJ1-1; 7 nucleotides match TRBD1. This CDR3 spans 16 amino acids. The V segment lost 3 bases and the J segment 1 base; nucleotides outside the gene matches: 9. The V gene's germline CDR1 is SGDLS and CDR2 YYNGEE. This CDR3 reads CASSAPQGQKNTEAFF. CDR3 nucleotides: TGTGCCAGCAGCGCCCCACAGGGACAGAAGAACACTGAAGCTTTCTTT.

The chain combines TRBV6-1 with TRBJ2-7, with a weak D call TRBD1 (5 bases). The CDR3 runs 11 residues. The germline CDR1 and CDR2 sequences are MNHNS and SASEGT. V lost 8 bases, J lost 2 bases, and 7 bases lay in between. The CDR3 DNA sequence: TGTGCCAGCTCAGGGACCTACGAGCAGTACTTC. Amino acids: CASSGTYEQYF.

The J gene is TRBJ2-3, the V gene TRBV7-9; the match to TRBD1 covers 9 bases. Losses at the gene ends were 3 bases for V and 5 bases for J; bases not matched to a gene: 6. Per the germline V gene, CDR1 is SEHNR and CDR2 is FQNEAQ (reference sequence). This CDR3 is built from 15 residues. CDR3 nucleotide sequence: TGTGCCAGCAGCTTCCGGGACAGGGAGGGAGATACGCAGTATTTT. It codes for CASSFRDREGDTQYF. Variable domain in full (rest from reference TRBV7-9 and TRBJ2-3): DTGVSQNPRHKITKRGQNVTFRCDPISEHNRLYWYRQTLGQGPEFLTYFQNEAQLEKSRLLSDRFSAERPKGSFSTLEIQRTEQGDSAMYLCASSFRDREGDTQYFGPGTRLTVL.

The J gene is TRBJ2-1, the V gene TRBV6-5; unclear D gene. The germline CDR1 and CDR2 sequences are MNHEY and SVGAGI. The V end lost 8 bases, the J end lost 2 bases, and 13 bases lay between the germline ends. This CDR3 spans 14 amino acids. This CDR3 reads CASRRADPYNEQFF. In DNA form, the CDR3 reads TGTGCCAGCCGTCGGGCGGACCCCTACAATGAGCAGTTCTTC.

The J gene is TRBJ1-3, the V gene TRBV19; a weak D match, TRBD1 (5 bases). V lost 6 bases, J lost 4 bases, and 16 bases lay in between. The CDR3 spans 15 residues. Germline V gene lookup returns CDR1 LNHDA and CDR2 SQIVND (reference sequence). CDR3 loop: CASSPVQGDGNTIYF. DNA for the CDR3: TGTGCCAGTAGCCCCGTCCAGGGTGACGGAAACACCATATATTTT.

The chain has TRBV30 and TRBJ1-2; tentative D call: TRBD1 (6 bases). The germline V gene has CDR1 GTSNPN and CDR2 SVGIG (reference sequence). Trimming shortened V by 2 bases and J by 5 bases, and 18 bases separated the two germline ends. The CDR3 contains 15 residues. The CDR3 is CAWSKGQPGGYGYTF. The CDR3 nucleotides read TGTGCCTGGAGTAAAGGACAGCCTGGGGGGTATGGCTACACCTTC.

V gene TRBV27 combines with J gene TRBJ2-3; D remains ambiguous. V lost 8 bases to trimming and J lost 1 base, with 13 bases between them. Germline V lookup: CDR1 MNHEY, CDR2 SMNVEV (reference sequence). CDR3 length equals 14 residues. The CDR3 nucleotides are TGTGCCAGCTCCCGGAGTTTCCGCACAGATACGCAGTATTTT. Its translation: CASSRSFRTDTQYF.

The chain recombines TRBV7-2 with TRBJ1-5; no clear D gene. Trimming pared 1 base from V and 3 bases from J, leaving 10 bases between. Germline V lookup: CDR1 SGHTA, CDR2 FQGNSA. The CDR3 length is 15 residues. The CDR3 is CASSLGGANNQPQHF. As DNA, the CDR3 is TGTGCCAGCAGCTTAGGGGGAGCGAACAATCAGCCCCAGCATTTT.

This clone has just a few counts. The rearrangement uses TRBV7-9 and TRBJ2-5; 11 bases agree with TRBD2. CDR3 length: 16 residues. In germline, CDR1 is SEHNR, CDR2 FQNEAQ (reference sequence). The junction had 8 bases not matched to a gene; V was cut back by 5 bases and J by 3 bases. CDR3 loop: CASSPWGSGREETQYF. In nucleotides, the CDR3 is TGTGCCAGCAGCCCCTGGGGTAGCGGGAGGGAAGAGACCCAGTACTTC.

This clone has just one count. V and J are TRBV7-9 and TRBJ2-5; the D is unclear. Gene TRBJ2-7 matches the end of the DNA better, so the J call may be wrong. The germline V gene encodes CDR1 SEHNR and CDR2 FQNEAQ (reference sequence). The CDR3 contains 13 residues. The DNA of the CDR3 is TGTGCCAGCAGCTTAGATGGCACCTACGAGCAGTACTTC. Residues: CASSLDGTYEQYF.

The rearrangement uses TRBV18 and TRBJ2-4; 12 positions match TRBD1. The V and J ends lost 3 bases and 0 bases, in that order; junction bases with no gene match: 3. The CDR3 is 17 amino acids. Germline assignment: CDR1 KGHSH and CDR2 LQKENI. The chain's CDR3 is CASSPRGQGAAKNIQYF. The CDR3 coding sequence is TGTGCCAGCTCACCCCGGGGACAGGGGGCAGCCAAAAACATTCAGTACTTC. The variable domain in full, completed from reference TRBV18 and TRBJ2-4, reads NAGVMQNPRHLVRRRGQEARLRCSPMKGHSHVYWYRQLPEEGLKFMVYLQKENIIDESGMPKERFSAEFPKEGPSILRIQQVVRGDSAAYFCASSPRGQGAAKNIQYFGAGTRLSVL.

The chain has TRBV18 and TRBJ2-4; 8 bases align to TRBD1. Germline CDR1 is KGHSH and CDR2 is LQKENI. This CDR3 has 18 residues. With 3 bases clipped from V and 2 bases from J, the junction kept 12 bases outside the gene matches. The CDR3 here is CASSPPSPGQGPKNIQYF. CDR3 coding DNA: TGTGCCAGCTCACCTCCCTCGCCAGGACAGGGACCCAAAAACATTCAGTACTTC.

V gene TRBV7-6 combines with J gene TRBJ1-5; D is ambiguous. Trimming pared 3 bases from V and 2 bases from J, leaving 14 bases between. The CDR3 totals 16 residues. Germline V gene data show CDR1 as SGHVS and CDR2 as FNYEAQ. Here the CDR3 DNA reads TGTGCCAGCAGCTTGCGACCTTTCGGCGGCAATCAGCCCCAGCATTTT. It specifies CASSLRPFGGNQPQHF.